The next 10 T cell receptor beta chains were all read from a single sample in a study of beta chain features in type 1 diabetes. Study conclusions and caveats: Significant though moderate, a shortening of TCRB CDR3s appeared in all four CD4+ subsets of Type 1 diabetes patients.

All of the isolated RNA was reverse transcribed, so expressed TCRB transcripts were sequenced. Profiling relied on immunoSEQ multiplex PCR, and the TCRdb table lists in-frame clones only, not all of them. The profile shows 150,000 to 200,000 clones, around 8.4% of them singletons. Antigens for these TCRs are unknown. The material sequenced was central memory CD4+ T cells from blood. The receptors shown here come from a woman younger than 30 with type 1 diabetes.

Only a few counts were recorded for this clone. CDR3 DNA sequence: TGTGCCAGCAGCTTGCAAGGACATCTTAGCACAGATACGCAGTATTTT. Translated, it gives CASSLQGHLSTDTQYF. The chain joins TRBV7-2 to TRBJ2-3; D is possibly TRBD1 (5 bases). CDR3 length equals 16 residues. The V gene's germline CDR1 is SGHTA and CDR2 FQGNSA. Trimming removed 3 bases at V and 0 bases at J, with 13 bases between.

In its sample, this clone was seen a few times. This chain joins TRBV7-2 and TRBJ2-2, with 7 bases fitting TRBD1. The CDR3 is 13 residues long. Germline assignment: CDR1 SGHTA and CDR2 FQGNSA. The junction had 3 bases not matched to a gene; V was cut back by 5 bases and J by 6 bases. The CDR3 here is CASSAQGAGELFF. CDR3 DNA sequence: TGTGCCAGCAGCGCCCAGGGGGCCGGGGAGCTGTTTTTT.

The chain recombines TRBV28 with TRBJ1-1; TRBD1 matches 8 bases. Germline V gene data show CDR1 as MDHEN and CDR2 as SYDVKM. The trim removed 7 bases at V and 5 bases at J, leaving 9 bases unmatched. CDR3 length equals 14 residues. The CDR3 loop is CASKYGQGGTEAFF. DNA for the CDR3: TGTGCCAGCAAATACGGACAGGGAGGGACTGAAGCTTTCTTT. Based on the CDR3 plus reference TRBV28 and TRBJ1-1, the full variable domain is DVKVTQSSRYLVKRTGEKVFLECVQDMDHENMFWYRQDPGLGLRLIYFSYDVKMKEKGDIPEGYSVSREKKERFSLILESASTNQTSMYLCASKYGQGGTEAFFGQGTRLTVV.

The V and J genes are TRBV7-2 and TRBJ2-3, with D possibly TRBD1 on 5 matching bases. This CDR3 has 14 amino acids. The germline V and J ends were trimmed by 2 bases and 1 base, with 7 bases remaining between them. Germline V gives CDR1 SGHTA, CDR2 FQGNSA. CDR3 residues: CASSLPQGTDTQYF. The CDR3 DNA reads TGTGCCAGCAGCTTACCACAGGGCACAGATACGCAGTATTTT. Variable domain in full (rest from reference TRBV7-2 and TRBJ2-3): GAGVSQSPSNKVTEKGKDVELRCDPISGHTALYWYRQSLGQGLEFLIYFQGNSAPDKSGLPSDRFSAERTGGSVSTLTIQRTQQEDSAVYLCASSLPQGTDTQYFGPGTRLTVL.

The chain is built from TRBV7-2 and TRBJ2-7, with a possible D match to TRBD2 (5 bases). The V end lost 0 bases, the J end lost 2 bases, and 14 bases lay between the germline ends. This CDR3 contains 16 residues. Germline assignment: CDR1 SGHTA and CDR2 FQGNSA. CDR3: CASSLASGGRAYEQYF. The DNA for the CDR3 is TGTGCCAGCAGCTTAGCAAGTGGAGGACGTGCCTACGAGCAGTACTTC.

The chain employs TRBV11-2 and TRBJ1-4, with D maybe TRBD1 (5 bases). Between the trimmed V and J ends, which lost 4 bases and 8 bases, there was a span of 11 bases. Germline V gene sequence: CDR1 SGHAT, CDR2 FQNNGV. The CDR3 covers 13 residues. The CDR3 protein is CASSWVPGEKLFF. In DNA form, the CDR3 reads TGTGCCAGCAGCTGGGTCCCAGGGGAAAAACTGTTTTTT. Full variable domain (remainder filled in from reference TRBV11-2 and TRBJ1-4): EAGVAQSPRYKIIEKRQSVAFWCNPISGHATLYWYQQILGQGPKLLIQFQNNGVVDDSQLPKDRFSAERLKGVDSTLKIQPAKLEDSAVYLCASSWVPGEKLFFGSGTQLSVL.

This clone was counted a few times. The V and J genes are TRBV7-2 and TRBJ1-6; D possibly corresponds to TRBD1 (6 bases). In germline, CDR1 is SGHTA, CDR2 FQGNSA. Deletions cut 2 bases from V and 9 bases from J, with 26 bases between. This CDR3 is 19 amino acids long. CDR3 nucleotide sequence: TGTGCCAGCAGCTTAAAGGGGGGGGACTGGGCTGAGTTCTCTTCACCCCTCCACTTT. Translating it yields CASSLKGGDWAEFSSPLHF.

V usage is TRBV25-1 and J usage is TRBJ2-7; 8 nucleotides agree with TRBD1. The germline V gene encodes CDR1 MGHDK and CDR2 SYGVNS. V gave up 7 bases and J gave up 10 bases; unmatched junction bases: 15. CDR3 length equals 14 residues. The CDR3 coding sequence is TGTGCCAGCACCCTTCCAGGGGGGACAGGTCCCCAGTACTTC. Amino acids: CASTLPGGTGPQYF.

This clone turned up a few times. The chain is built from TRBV4-3 and TRBJ1-2; D ambiguous. Germline V CDR1 and CDR2: LGHNA, YSLEER. CDR3 length: 15 amino acids. V dropped 0 bases and J dropped 4 bases, with 12 bases sitting between them. In nucleotides, the CDR3 is TGCGCCAGCAGCCAAGAGTTAGCGGGAATCTATGGCTACACCTTC. It codes for CASSQELAGIYGYTF.

J is TRBJ2-3 and V is TRBV7-2; no reliable D call. V lost 3 bases and J lost 3, with 13 bases in between. The CDR3 extends over 15 amino acids. Germline CDR1 and CDR2: SGHTA and FQGNSA. CDR3: CASSFTPTLTDTQYF. Here the CDR3 DNA reads TGTGCCAGCAGCTTCACTCCCACGTTAACAGATACGCAGTATTTT.